The T cell receptor (beta chain) under discussion was sequenced for a study of shared clonotypes between healthy human individuals. Broader study findings: Even with large depth, rarefaction showed that sorted-subset sequencing was incomplete. Clonotypes not shared had lower generation probabilities than those common to all four donors.

Note on this clone: The antigen is unknown.

An even split of each subset's genomic DNA across several immunoSEQ plates was performed. Sorted subsets were amplified in replicate PCRs using 200 ng DNA, approximately 30,000 T cell genomes. The data were produced by immunoSEQ multiplex PCR, yet TCRdb's version contains in-frame clones alone and is incomplete. This table holds around 1,900,000 clones, around 93% found once. Naive CD8 isolation took CD45RO-negative cells positively selected for CCR7 and excluded terminally differentiated effector memory CD45RA+ cells. The receptor was derived from a man aged 18 to 29 in good health. Some clones in this sample may be carry-over from other donors' samples. The sequenced sample consisted of naive CD8+ T cells from PBMCs.

The CDR3 DNA reads as TGTGCCAGCAGTTTACTAGACCGACTAGAGAAGCGAAAAGAGCAGTACTTC. Its translation is CASSLLDRLEKRKEQYF. This chain connects TRBV28 to TRBJ2-7; perhaps TRBD2 as D (6 bases). V lost 2 bases and J lost 7, with 24 bases in between. CDR1 is MDHEN, CDR2 SYDVKM, per germline. CDR3 length: 17 residues.